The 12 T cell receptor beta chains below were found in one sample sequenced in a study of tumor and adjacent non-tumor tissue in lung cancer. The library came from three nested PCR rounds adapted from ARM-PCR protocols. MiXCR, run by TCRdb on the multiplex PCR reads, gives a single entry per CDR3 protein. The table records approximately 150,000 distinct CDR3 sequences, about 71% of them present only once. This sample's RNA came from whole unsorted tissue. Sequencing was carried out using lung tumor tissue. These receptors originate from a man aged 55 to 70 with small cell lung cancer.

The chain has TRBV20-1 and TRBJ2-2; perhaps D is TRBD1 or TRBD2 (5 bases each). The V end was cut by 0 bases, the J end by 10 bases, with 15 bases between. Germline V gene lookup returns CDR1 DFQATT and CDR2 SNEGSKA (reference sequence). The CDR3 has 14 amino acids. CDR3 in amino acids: CSARDRDGSMELFF. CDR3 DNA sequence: TGCAGTGCTAGAGACCGGGACGGGTCTATGGAGCTGTTTTTT.

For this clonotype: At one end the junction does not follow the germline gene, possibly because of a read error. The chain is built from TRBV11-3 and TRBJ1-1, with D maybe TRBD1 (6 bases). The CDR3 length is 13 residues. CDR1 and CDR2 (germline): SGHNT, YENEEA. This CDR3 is CASTQEGGTEAFF. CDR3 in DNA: TGCGCCAGCACCCAAGAAGGGGGGACTGAAGCTTTCTTT.

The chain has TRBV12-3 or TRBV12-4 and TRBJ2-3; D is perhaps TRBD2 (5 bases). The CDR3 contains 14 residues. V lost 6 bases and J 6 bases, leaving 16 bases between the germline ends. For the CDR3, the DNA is TGTGCCAGCAGCTCCAGGTGGAGGTGTGATACGCAGTATTTT. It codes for CASSSRWRCDTQYF.

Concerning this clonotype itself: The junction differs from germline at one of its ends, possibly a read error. In nucleotides, the CDR3 is TGTGCAAGCAGACAGGGAATCGAGAATCAGCCCCAGCATTTT. This gives the protein CASRQGIENQPQHF. J is TRBJ1-5 and V is TRBV6-6; 7 nucleotides match TRBD1. CDR1 is MNHNY and CDR2 is SVGAGI in the germline V gene (reference sequence). The CDR3 loop spans 14 amino acids.

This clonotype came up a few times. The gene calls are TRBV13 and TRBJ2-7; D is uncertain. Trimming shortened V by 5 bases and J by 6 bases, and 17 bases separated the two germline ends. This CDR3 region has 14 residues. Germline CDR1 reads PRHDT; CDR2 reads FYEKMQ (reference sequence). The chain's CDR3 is CASSPARASGEQYF. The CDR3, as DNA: TGTGCCAGCAGCCCAGCCCGGGCCTCCGGCGAGCAGTACTTC.

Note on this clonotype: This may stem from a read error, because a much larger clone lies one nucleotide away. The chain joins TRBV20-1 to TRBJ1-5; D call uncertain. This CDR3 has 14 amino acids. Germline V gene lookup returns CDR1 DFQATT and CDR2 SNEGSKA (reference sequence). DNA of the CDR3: TGCAGTGCTAGAGATGCGGGTAGCAATCAGCCCCAGCGTTTT. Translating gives CSARDAGSNQPQRF.

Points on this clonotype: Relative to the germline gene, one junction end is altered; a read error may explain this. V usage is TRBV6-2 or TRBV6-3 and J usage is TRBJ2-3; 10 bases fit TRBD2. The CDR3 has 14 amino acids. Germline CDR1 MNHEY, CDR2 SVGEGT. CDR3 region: CASSYGSGGATQYF. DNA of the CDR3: TGTGCCAGCAGTTACGGAAGCGGGGGGGCTACGCAATATTTT.

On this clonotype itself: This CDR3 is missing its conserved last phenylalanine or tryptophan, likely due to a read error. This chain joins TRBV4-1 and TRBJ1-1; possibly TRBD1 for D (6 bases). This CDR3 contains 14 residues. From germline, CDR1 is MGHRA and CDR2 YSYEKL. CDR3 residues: CASSQRGRNTEAFL. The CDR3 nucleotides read TGTGCCAGCAGCCAAAGGGGGAGGAACACTGAAGCTTTCCTT.

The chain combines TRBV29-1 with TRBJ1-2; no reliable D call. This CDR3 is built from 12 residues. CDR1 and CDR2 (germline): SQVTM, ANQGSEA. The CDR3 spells CGAKGTNYGYTF. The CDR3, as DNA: TGCGGCGCAAAGGGCACTAACTATGGCTACACCTTC.

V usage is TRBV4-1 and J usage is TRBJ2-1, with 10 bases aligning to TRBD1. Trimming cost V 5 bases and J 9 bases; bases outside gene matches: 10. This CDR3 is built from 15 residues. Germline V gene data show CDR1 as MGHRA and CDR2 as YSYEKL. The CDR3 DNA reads TGCGCCAGCAGCTATGGGACAGGGGCCCTTAGTGAGCAGTTCTTC. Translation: CASSYGTGALSEQFF.

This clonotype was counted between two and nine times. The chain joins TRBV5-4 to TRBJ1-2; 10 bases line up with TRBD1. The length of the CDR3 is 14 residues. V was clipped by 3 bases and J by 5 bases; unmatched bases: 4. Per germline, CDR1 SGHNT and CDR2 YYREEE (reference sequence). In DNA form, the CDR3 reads TGTGCCAGCAGCTCGGGACAGGGGCGGTATGGCTACACCTTC. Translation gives CASSSGQGRYGYTF.

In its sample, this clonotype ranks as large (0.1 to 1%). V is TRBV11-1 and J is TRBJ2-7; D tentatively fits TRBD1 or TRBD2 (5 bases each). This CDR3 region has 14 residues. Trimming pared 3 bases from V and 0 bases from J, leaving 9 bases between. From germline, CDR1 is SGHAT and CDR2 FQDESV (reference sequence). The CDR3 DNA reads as TGTGCCAGCAGCTTTGGGGGACCCTCCTACGAGCAGTACGTC. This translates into CASSFGGPSYEQYV.